This paragraph covers one T cell receptor beta chain sequence. The data are from a study of shared clonotypes between healthy human individuals. CDR1 SNHLY and CDR2 FYNNEI come from the germline V gene. The CDR3 runs to 14 residues. V was clipped by 5 bases and J by 8 bases, with 18 bases between them. TCRdb keeps only in-frame clones here, not all; method: immunoSEQ multiplex PCR. The profile shows approximately 1.5 million clones, 98% to 99% of them singletons. The chain couples TRBV2 to TRBJ1-2; D perhaps matches TRBD1 (5 bases). The sequence was obtained from a man aged 25-40 years in good health. The sequencing sample was made of naive CD4+ T cells sorted from blood. Subset specified: CD45RA+ positively selected. CDR3 loop: CASSPLGGVNGYTF. The CDR3 DNA sequence: TGTGCCAGCAGTCCCCTGGGGGGGGTGAACGGCTACACCTTC.